This TCR beta chain was retrieved from a study of regulatory T cells in long-lasting Graves disease. Broader study findings: TCR diversity in persistent Graves' patients was below that of newly diagnosed ones.

Time point in this sample: newly diagnosed GD, antithyroid drugs for less than 3 months. Isolated PBMC RNA provided the starting material for the TCR library. Patients were from an endocrinology department in Xi'an, China. Building of the TCR beta libraries involved iRepertoire HTBI primers and Arm-PCR of CDR3 regions. In the source study's methods: Looking across samples, the authors found some 67 TRBV and 12 to 15 TRBJ segments. MiXCR, applied by TCRdb to the multiplex PCR reads, yields one record per CDR3 protein. The V and J calls and clone size come from TCRdb's table, not from the authors' own analysis. There are roughly 380,000 distinct CDR3 sequences in the sample; approximately 16% occur only once, and approximately 30% lies in the top ten. Germline CDR1 reads SGHTA; CDR2 reads FQGNSA. This CDR3 comprises 16 residues. On this clonotype: Its antigen is as yet unknown. A single base separates this from a much larger clone, so it may be a read error.

These sequences were also reported in another study, on T cells in Graves' hyperthyroidism and ophthalmopathy. As that report states: Peripheral blood also featured most of the thyroid clonotypes expanded above 0.001.

This receptor was obtained from a man in his forties with Graves disease. Material: peripheral blood mononuclear cells (PBMCs), obtained at new diagnosis, from a patient treated with antithyroid drugs. The rearrangement joins TRBV7-2 to TRBJ2-3; TRBD2 matches at 13 bases. The J call may be in error: the DNA end matches TRBJ2-5 better. The CDR3 sequence is CASSTGLAGARETQYF. CDR3 bases: TGTGCCAGCAGCACTGGACTAGCGGGGGCCCGGGAGACCCAGTACTTC.